The TCR beta chain under discussion was sequenced for a study of cytomegalovirus exposure and HLA in healthy donors (dated by TCRdb to about 2017). Broadly, across the study: In an earlier analysis of under 600 of the donors, approximately 260 Gb of sequence data and about 110 million unique TCR beta sequences from 150 million to 200 million T cells were reported. A later analysis re-analyzed previously published TCR beta repertoires from 600 to 850 donors and added high-resolution HLA genotyping to study TCR occurrence patterns. Across around 400 genotyped donors of the cohort, an average of roughly 250,000 unique TCR beta nucleotide sequences per donor were sequenced, and 15% to 20% of those sequences were non-productive. Rather than drawing on any new phenotypic data, the later analysis identified candidate immune exposures from TCR beta sequences and the way those sequences occurred across donors. Both class I and class II loci were covered by HLA typing, at four-digit resolution. Along with the approximately 620-subject first cohort, a separate validation cohort of 120 different subjects was used. Among the roughly 390 genotyped donors, about 85% belonged to the genetic ancestry cluster associated with self-reported Caucasian donors. In an earlier analysis of over 550 of the donors, high-throughput TCR beta sequencing was used to judge whether each TCR beta V gene segment behaved as functional or pseudogenic. An early release covering approximately 600 HLA-typed donors comprised about 290 gigabases of sequencing data and approximately 85 million unique TCR sequences. Donor age, sex, ethnicity and CMV serostatus were compiled alongside the repertoire data. Using immunosequencing, the study profiled T cell repertoires from about 610 subjects and related those repertoires to cytomegalovirus serostatus. The aim of the study was to test whether cataloging public T cell receptors could identify signatures of past pathogen exposure. The number of donors typed differed by locus, with about 629-630 for A, B, C, DRB1 and DQB1, around 500 for DQA1, about 610 for DPA1, and some 440 for DPB1. A later genetic analysis used genome-wide SNP genotypes for 398 of the 666 donors, treating that subset as a discovery cohort. The study combined high-throughput TCR immunosequencing, statistical association of individual TCRs with disease status, and machine learning to predict cytomegalovirus infection status. Every repertoire in the discovery cohort had been generated on one and the same sequencing platform. Five DR-DQ haplotypes were treated as single units for association and clustering because of strong linkage in the cohort. Summary of the overall study and its limitations: A later analysis found that HLA-associated TCR beta chains were more clonally expanded and had lower generation probabilities than equally common non-associated chains. A later analysis found that most CMV-associated TCR beta chains appeared HLA-restricted, with HLA associations seemingly driven largely by CMV exposure. Broadly in line with IMGT annotations, most TCR beta V segments showed up in productive rearrangements about 90% or about 30% of the time in an earlier analysis of approximately 640 of the donors. Sequencing depth was assumed to be roughly uniform across donors in the presence/absence analyses, though that assumption may not hold. Several of the top co-occurrence clusters appeared to be linked to parvovirus B19, influenza, CMV and Epstein-Barr virus, according to a later analysis. Across donors, most TCR sequences were observed very rarely, whereas some public TCRs were present in many individuals. A later analysis found that TCR association rates varied across HLA loci, with DRB1 alleles showing the most associated TCRs and HLA-C alleles the fewest. The 87-base-pair reads could not distinguish some IMGT-functional V segments, including TRBV6-2 and TRBV6-3, so those segments were excluded. In a later genetic analysis, fewer N-insertions in productive TCRs were reported among donors in an Asian-associated ancestry cluster than the 666-donor mean. Three of the identified cytomegalovirus-associated TCR beta chains were confirmed in vitro to be specific for cytomegalovirus antigens. Strong co-occurrence of HLA alleles, especially DR and DQ, made assigning TCR associations to individual alleles difficult. Correlated functional status among segregating V segments might be attributable to linkage disequilibrium, but an unknown experimental factor could not be ruled out. The study listed 164 TCR beta chains as associated with cytomegalovirus. Immune exposure information for the cohort was limited to CMV serostatus. Only TCR beta chains were sequenced in this cohort, and the absence of alpha or paired-chain data limited detectable features. A further reported finding was that TCR beta sequences accurately predicted the HLA-A and HLA-B alleles for most subjects in the first cohort. Because HLA typing was missing for some donors at each locus, association tests included only the typed subset. In a later analysis, 15,000 to 20,000 TCR beta sequences were associated with specific HLA alleles at a false discovery rate of 0.05. The classifier was reported to diagnose cytomegalovirus status with high specificity and sensitivity in both the original and validation cohorts. A group of highly shared sequence variants was considered likely to be a technical artifact of the sequencing pipeline. According to the authors, the approach could potentially be generalized to other disease states and immunological phenotypes. An association between a missense DCLRE1C variant and V-gene and J-gene trimming of TCR beta chains was found in a later genetic analysis and replicated in an independent cohort. Because counts were too low, about 15 rarely observed V segments, including chromosome 9 orphons, were left out of the earlier analysis of approximately 500 of the donors.

This clone came up a few times. Its antigen specificity is not known. Per-nucleotide qualities are absent, and no much larger clonotype sits a single base away. The same CDR3 also results from other DNA sequences found in this sample. The cohort was made up of 666 healthy bone marrow donors. At the time of sampling, every cohort member was nominally healthy, though immune exposures that went unrecorded were likely present. The donor was CMV seropositive and was included in the group of almost 300 seropositive cohort members. A peripheral blood sample was collected from each donor, and TCR beta sequencing was performed on peripheral blood mononuclear cells. The Qiagen DNeasy Blood Extraction Kit was used to extract genomic DNA from the blood cell samples. V is pared back by 0 bases and J by 0 bases, with 4 bases lying between the germline termini. The CDR3 numbers 14 residues from cysteine through phenylalanine. The kept DNA is CDR3 alone, 42 bases in frame from the first base. Taken from the germline V gene, the CDR1 and CDR2 loops are SGHRS and YFSETQ.

Receptor libraries were prepared by the immunoSEQ multiplex PCR assay. For the multiplex PCR, a mixture combining 60 forward primers for TCR Vbeta segments and 13 reverse primers for TCR Jbeta segments was used. Amplification of the CDR3 region of rearranged TCR beta genes was performed with a multiplex PCR assay on genomic DNA. The amplified TCR beta libraries were sequenced on the Illumina HiSeq System as 87-base-pair reads. As for how the authors treated the data: A later analysis counted some 80 million unique TCR beta chains across the approximately 700 repertoires, and some 11 million of these chains were shared by at least two donors. Raw reads were error-corrected and collapsed into unique sequences by a nearest-neighbor algorithm in which closely related sequences were merged to remove PCR and sequencing errors. Alignment of CDR3 sequences to IMGT reference sequences was used to assign V, D and J gene segments. For a sequence to be retained, a match of at least six nucleotides was required to both a V gene segment and a J gene segment. A rearrangement counted as productive if the CDR3 had no stop codons and remained in frame with V and J, and every other rearrangement counted as non-productive. Following IMGT convention, CDR3 was defined as the stretch from the second conserved V-encoded cysteine up to the conserved J-encoded phenylalanine. The earlier analysis of a few hundred of the donors excluded any sequence lacking an unambiguous match to a single V gene segment. An earlier analysis of several hundred of the donors called V segments functional above 56.7% productive rearrangements and segregating when the between-donor standard deviation exceeded 5%. To diagnose cytomegalovirus status from the catalog of TCR beta chain sequences, a statistical classification framework was built. A later analysis assigned V and J genes by comparing TCR nucleotide sequences with IMGT/GENE-DB human TR gene sequences. A later analysis assigned CDR3 sequences and most-parsimonious VDJ recombination scenarios with the TCRdist pipeline. A later analysis defined each TCR beta chain by its CDR3 amino acid sequence plus V-gene family, and excluded reads lacking a unique V-gene family. In a later analysis, approximately 590 highly shared, low-generation-probability nucleotide sequences were removed to address suspected cross-contamination and a sequencing artifact. In a later analysis, a clonal expansion index was calculated for each public chain from normalized within-repertoire ranks of inferred template counts. A later analysis computed generation probabilities with a VDJ recombination model fitted to out-of-frame rearrangements, and checked the results against IGoR. A later analysis scored TCR-TCR, TCR-HLA and TCR-CMV co-occurrence with hypergeometric tests, applying a repertoire-size bias correction to TCR pairs. In a later analysis, false discovery rates were estimated by permuting HLA or CMV assignments 20 times. In a later analysis, co-occurring TCRs were grouped using DBSCAN, with TCRdist sequence similarity added in when clustering inside HLA-allele-positive subsets. Repertoires with fewer than 30,000 or more than 120,000 public chains were left out of co-occurrence clustering, as were about 5 repertoires with anomalous nucleotide sharing. TCRdb obtained this table from immuneACCESS and retained in-frame rearrangements with V and J assigned. These tables miss some clones; where compared with another copy, unresolved V genes account for less than half of the shortfall, and the remainder is unexplained. That table gives V, J and clone size, and the DNA gave D and trimming. The sample has over 150,000 clones on record, 65% to 80% of them singletons. Almost 3% of the sample is held by the ten biggest clonotypes.

The sequence links TRBV5-1 to TRBJ1-3, with the D gene not confidently named. The sequenced material came from PBMCs. The sequence was collected from a woman aged 45-59 years in good health and CMV-seropositive. The bases are TGCGCCAGCAGCTTGGACAGCTCTGGAAACACCATATATTTT. It is translated as CASSLDSSGNTIYF.